This passage covers 16 T cell receptor beta chains from one sample sequenced in a study of blood T cell repertoires in COVID-19. TCRdb's copy holds only in-frame clones and misses some; the assay was immunoSEQ multiplex PCR. The sample lists 9,000 to 13,000 clones; roughly nine tenths were seen once. The specimen sequenced was peripheral blood. The receptors stem from a man younger than 45 with active or convalescent COVID-19.

The chain has TRBV9 and TRBJ2-1; 11 bases are shared with TRBD2. This CDR3 is built from 16 residues. Germline V gene sequence: CDR1 SGDLS, CDR2 YYNGEE. Trimming took 4 bases from V and 4 from J; bases not matched to a gene: 7. The CDR3 spells CASSPVGTSGYNEQFF. The CDR3, as DNA: TGTGCCAGCAGCCCAGTCGGGACTAGCGGATACAATGAGCAGTTCTTC.

CDR3 nucleotide sequence: TGTGCCAGCTCACCAGCCAGGGAGGCCTATGGCTACACCTTC. It codes for CASSPAREAYGYTF. The J gene is TRBJ1-2, the V gene TRBV18; D is possibly TRBD1 (5 bases). The germline gives CDR1 KGHSH, CDR2 LQKENI. V lost 2 bases and J 4 bases, leaving 11 bases between the germline ends. There are 14 residues in the CDR3.

The V and J genes are TRBV7-8 and TRBJ2-3; no definite D call. Between the trimmed V and J ends, which lost 1 base and 2 bases, there was a span of 13 bases. This CDR3 has 16 residues. The germline V gene has CDR1 SGHVS and CDR2 FQNEAQ. CDR3 nucleotides: TGTGCCAGCAGCTTAGAACTCTCTTCCCCCACAGATACGCAGTATTTT. It translates to CASSLELSSPTDTQYF.

This clone has just a few counts. The rearrangement joins TRBV30 to TRBJ1-5; 7 bases map to TRBD1. CDR3 length: 15 amino acids. Looked up from germline, CDR1 is GTSNPN and CDR2 is SVGIG (reference sequence). Trimming removed 0 bases from V and 2 bases from J; junction bases left unmatched: 4. CDR3 coding DNA: TGTGCCTGGAGTGTCGGGACAGCTGGCAATCAGCCCCAGCATTTT. Translation gives CAWSVGTAGNQPQHF.

This chain connects TRBV24-1 to TRBJ2-1; D possibly corresponds to TRBD2 (6 bases). Germline values: CDR1 KGHDR, CDR2 SFDVKD. This CDR3 is built from 16 residues. Trimming stripped 1 base from V and 6 bases from J, with 15 bases between. The CDR3 region has the DNA TGTGCCACCAGTGATTTAATTTTTGGGGGGACCAATGAGCAGTTCTTC. It specifies CATSDLIFGGTNEQFF.

The chain carries TRBV9 and TRBJ1-1; 7 positions match TRBD1. CDR1 and CDR2 from the germline V gene are SGDLS and YYNGEE. V lost 3 bases, J lost 0 bases, and 8 bases stayed unmatched. The CDR3 totals 16 residues. The CDR3 sequence: CASSAGLGQLNTEAFF. The CDR3 nucleotides read TGTGCCAGCAGCGCGGGCCTGGGACAGCTGAACACTGAAGCTTTCTTT. Complete variable domain (other parts from reference TRBV9 and TRBJ1-1): DSGVTQTPKHLITATGQRVTLRCSPRSGDLSVYWYQQSLDQGLQFLIQYYNGEERAKGNILERFSAQQFPDLHSELNLSSLELGDSALYFCASSAGLGQLNTEAFFGQGTRLTVV.

V is TRBV2 and J is TRBJ1-3; TRBD1 is a possible D gene (6 bases). In germline, CDR1 is SNHLY, CDR2 FYNNEI. This CDR3 region has 13 residues. The germline V and J ends were trimmed by 1 base and 8 bases, with 9 bases remaining between them. The CDR3 nucleotides read TGTGCCAGCAGTGAAGACAGGGCGCACACCATATATTTT. As protein: CASSEDRAHTIYF.

This chain joins TRBV2 and TRBJ2-1; possible D gene TRBD1, 6 bases. V was trimmed by 1 base and J by 5 bases, leaving 21 bases between them. The CDR3 spans 18 residues. Germline CDR1 reads SNHLY; CDR2 reads FYNNEI. CDR3 bases: TGTGCCAGCAGTGAAGTGAGGACCGGGACACGGCCGGACAATGAGCAGTTCTTC. The encoded protein is CASSEVRTGTRPDNEQFF.

V usage is TRBV27 and J usage is TRBJ2-1; 7 positions agree with TRBD1. J gave up 0 bases and V 5 bases, and 4 bases lay outside the gene matches. The CDR3 totals 15 residues. CDR1 and CDR2 from the germline V gene are MNHEY and SMNVEV (reference sequence). CDR3 protein: CASSPRDSSYNEQFF. CDR3 in DNA: TGTGCCAGCAGTCCCCGGGACAGCTCCTACAATGAGCAGTTCTTC.

J is TRBJ1-3 and V is TRBV5-1, with TRBD1 identical over 7 bases. Germline V CDR1 and CDR2: SGHRS, YFSETQ. V lost 5 bases, J lost 2 bases, and 4 bases stayed unmatched. The CDR3 consists of 14 residues. The CDR3 DNA sequence: TGCGCCAGCAGGAAGACAGGGACTGGAAACACCATATATTTT. The encoded protein is CASRKTGTGNTIYF.

CDR3 sequence (DNA): TGCAGCGTTCGACTCTCGTCTTCCATGAACACTGAAGCTTTCTTT. It translates to CSVRLSSSMNTEAFF. The genes are TRBV29-1 and TRBJ1-1; D is unclear. This CDR3 contains 15 residues. Germline V gene data show CDR1 as SQVTM and CDR2 as ANQGSEA. Between the trimmed V and J ends, which lost 5 bases and 0 bases, there was a span of 16 bases.

V and J are TRBV11-2 and TRBJ2-7; D possibly corresponds to TRBD2 (6 bases). Germline CDR1 and CDR2: SGHAT and FQNNGV. Between the trimmed V and J ends, which lost 2 bases and 0 bases, there was a span of 8 bases. The CDR3 runs 14 residues. The CDR3 bases are TGTGCCAGCAGCTTAAGCGGGCCCTCCTACGAGCAGTACGTC. Translating it yields CASSLSGPSYEQYV.

CDR3 residues: CASSASGTENSPLHF. The CDR3 coding sequence is TGTGCCAGCAGCGCCTCCGGGACAGAAAATTCACCCCTCCACTTT. V is TRBV9 and J is TRBJ1-6, with 7 bases that match TRBD1. Germline trimming cut 3 bases from V and 7 bases from J; bases unmatched to any gene: 7. Germline assignment: CDR1 SGDLS and CDR2 YYNGEE. The CDR3 sequence is 15 residues long.

The chain joins TRBV7-3 to TRBJ2-1; 7 positions match TRBD2. CDR1 is SGHTA and CDR2 is FQGTGA in the germline V gene. The V and J ends lost 0 bases and 0 bases, in that order; junction bases with no gene match: 5. The length of the CDR3 is 17 residues. CDR3 sequence: CASSLTPPSGSYNEQFF. The CDR3 DNA reads TGTGCCAGCAGCTTAACCCCCCCTAGCGGCTCCTACAATGAGCAGTTCTTC.

The CDR3 DNA follows: TGTGCCAGCAGCTTAATTCGTTCTGGAGTTGAGGTCCAGTACTTC. Translating it yields CASSLIRSGVEVQYF. The chain recombines TRBV7-9 with TRBJ2-5; no definite D call. The CDR3 is 15 residues long. V lost 2 bases and J 10 bases, leaving 20 bases between the germline ends. Per the germline V gene, CDR1 is SEHNR and CDR2 is FQNEAQ (reference sequence).

The gene calls are TRBV2 and TRBJ1-3; D is possibly TRBD1 (6 bases). The germline gives CDR1 SNHLY, CDR2 FYNNEI. CDR3 length: 17 residues. V was pared by 8 bases and J by 0 bases, with 20 bases between. The CDR3 here is CASVEYRDISSGNTIYF. CDR3 DNA sequence: TGTGCCAGCGTAGAGTACCGGGACATTAGCTCTGGAAACACCATATATTTT.